A selection of T cell receptor beta chains follows, all from one sample in a study of blood T cell repertoires in COVID-19. Sequencing was performed with immunoSEQ multiplex PCR; in TCRdb, only in-frame clones are kept and a portion is missing. This repertoire shows about 300,000 clones, roughly 86% found once; its top ten account for about 1.7%. Sequenced: peripheral blood. These receptor sequences come from a woman in her 30s with COVID-19, enrolled during active disease. Both conserved end residues are part of each CDR3. A D gene is named only where the DNA matches it firmly. Size is stated for part of the rows, as once, few or many counts, or as a class when the clone is expanded.

D: .; J: TRBJ1-2; size: .; V: TRBV6-6; DNA: TGTGCCAGCAGCAACGACAAGCCGGGCTACACCTTC; CDR3: CASSNDKPGYTF
D: .; J: TRBJ2-2; size: .; V: TRBV3-1/TRBV3-2; DNA: TGTGCCAGCAGCCAAGCTAGAGGGATTTATAGCGGGGAGCTGTTTTTT; CDR3: CASSQARGIYSGELFF
D: TRBD2; J: TRBJ2-1; size: .; V: TRBV5-6; DNA: TGTGCCAGCAGCTCTACAGCGGGGGACCCTTTAAGTTCCTACAATGAGCAGTTCTTC; CDR3: CASSSTAGDPLSSYNEQFF
D: .; J: TRBJ2-3; size: .; V: TRBV25-1; DNA: TGTGCCAGCAGTGAATCCGCGGGGCGCGAAATAGATACGCAGTATTTT; CDR3: CASSESAGREIDTQYF
D: .; J: TRBJ1-4; size: once; V: TRBV18; DNA: TGTGCCAGCTCACCTATGACAGCCCCTAATGAAAAACTGTTTTTT; CDR3: CASSPMTAPNEKLFF
D: TRBD1; J: TRBJ2-3; size: .; V: TRBV29-1; DNA: TGCAGCGTTGATTCCCGGGACAGAGGCACAGATACGCAGTATTTT; CDR3: CSVDSRDRGTDTQYF
D: .; J: TRBJ1-2; size: .; V: TRBV3-1/TRBV3-2; DNA: TGTGCCAGCAGCCAAGCTCCTCGTGGCTACACCTTC; CDR3: CASSQAPRGYTF
D: .; J: TRBJ1-2; size: .; V: TRBV6-5; DNA: TGTGCCAGCAGTCCCCGACAGGCGAGTGGCTATGGCTACACCTTC; CDR3: CASSPRQASGYGYTF
D: .; J: TRBJ1-5; size: once; V: TRBV7-9; DNA: TGTGCCAGCAGCTCCGGTTGGTCCCAGCATTTT; CDR3: CASSSGWSQHF
D: .; J: TRBJ1-2; size: few; V: TRBV2; DNA: TGTGCCAGCAACCCATCTCAGGGGAACTATGGCTACACCTTC; CDR3: CASNPSQGNYGYTF
D: TRBD1; J: TRBJ1-1; size: .; V: TRBV27; DNA: TGTGCCAGCAGTCCCGGGACAGGGGGCGGTGGCACTGAAGCTTTCTTT; CDR3: CASSPGTGGGGTEAFF
D: .; J: TRBJ2-3; size: once; V: TRBV5-4; DNA: TGTGCCAGCAGCTTGGCTGATACGCAGTATTTT; CDR3: CASSLADTQYF
D: TRBD1; J: TRBJ1-5; size: few; V: TRBV6-6; DNA: TGTGCCAGCAGCGGACAGGGGAGAAATCAGCCCCAGCATTTT; CDR3: CASSGQGRNQPQHF
D: .; J: TRBJ1-6; size: .; V: TRBV6-5; DNA: TGTGCCAGCAGTCCGGACAGAGCCTATAATTCACCCCTCCACTTT; CDR3: CASSPDRAYNSPLHF
D: TRBD2; J: TRBJ2-1; size: .; V: TRBV4-3; DNA: TGCGCCAGCAGCCAAGATTTTAGCGGGGGTCCTTCGAGCAATGAGCAGTTCTTC; CDR3: CASSQDFSGGPSSNEQFF
D: TRBD1; J: TRBJ1-2; size: .; V: TRBV2; DNA: TGTGCCGGATACCGGGACAGGGCCTTAGGTGGCTACACCTTC; CDR3: CAGYRDRALGGYTF
D: .; J: TRBJ2-3; size: .; V: TRBV28; DNA: TGTGCCAGCAGTGGTTTTGACGGGAACACAGATACGCAGTATTTT; CDR3: CASSGFDGNTDTQYF
D: TRBD1; J: TRBJ2-5; size: .; V: TRBV7-4; DNA: TGTGCCAGCAATATTCCACGAGGGACAGGGGACCAAGAGACCCAGTACTTC; CDR3: CASNIPRGTGDQETQYF
D: .; J: TRBJ1-6; size: .; V: TRBV11-3; DNA: TGTGCCAGCAGTTGGGGGGACGGTTATAATTCACCCCTCCACTTT; CDR3: CASSWGDGYNSPLHF
D: .; J: TRBJ2-3; size: .; V: TRBV28; DNA: TGTGCCAGCAGTCCGAGCGTAGCGGGCACAGATACGCAGTATTTT; CDR3: CASSPSVAGTDTQYF
D: .; J: TRBJ1-1; size: .; V: TRBV5-1; DNA: TGCGCCAGCAGCGCGGTAACCGGGAACACTGAAGCTTTCTTT; CDR3: CASSAVTGNTEAFF
D: .; J: TRBJ1-6; size: .; V: TRBV6-2/TRBV6-3; DNA: TGTGCCAGCAGTAGTTCGGACACCTATAATTCACCCCTCCACTTT; CDR3: CASSSSDTYNSPLHF
D: .; J: TRBJ2-5; size: .; V: TRBV11-2; DNA: TGTGCCAGCACCATACAGGGAGCTTATCAAGAGACCCAGTACTTC; CDR3: CASTIQGAYQETQYF
D: TRBD1; J: TRBJ1-6; size: .; V: TRBV2; DNA: TGTGCCAGCACTGGGGGACAGGGTTATTCACCCCTCCACTTT; CDR3: CASTGGQGYSPLHF
D: TRBD1; J: TRBJ1-2; size: .; V: TRBV7-8; DNA: TGTGCCAGCAGCTTAGCCGGGACAGAGGATGGCTACACCTTC; CDR3: CASSLAGTEDGYTF
D: TRBD1; J: TRBJ1-2; size: .; V: TRBV7-9; DNA: TGTGCCAGCAGCCCCTTCTTTAACGACAGGGTGGGAGGCTACACCTTC; CDR3: CASSPFFNDRVGGYTF
D: .; J: TRBJ1-1; size: .; V: TRBV19; DNA: TGTGCCAGTAGGGACATAGGGGAAAACACTGAAGCTTTCTTT; CDR3: CASRDIGENTEAFF
D: TRBD1; J: TRBJ1-5; size: .; V: TRBV7-9; DNA: TGTGCCAGCAGCTTAGGCGAGGACAGGGGGTTACCCCAGCATTTT; CDR3: CASSLGEDRGLPQHF
D: .; J: TRBJ1-3; size: .; V: TRBV19; DNA: TGTGCCAGTAGGCGGGAGCGTAACACCATATATTTT; CDR3: CASRRERNTIYF
D: .; J: TRBJ1-6; size: .; V: TRBV18; DNA: TGTGCCAGTAAGGGGTCCGGTCATTCACCCCTCCACTTT; CDR3: CASKGSGHSPLHF
D: .; J: TRBJ1-1; size: .; V: TRBV9; DNA: TGTGCCAGCAGCTGGGGGCAGGGGAACACTGAAGCTTTCTTT; CDR3: CASSWGQGNTEAFF
D: TRBD2; J: TRBJ2-3; size: .; V: TRBV5-1; DNA: TGCGCCAGCAGCGTTAGCGGGGGCACAGATACGCAGTATTTT; CDR3: CASSVSGGTDTQYF
D: TRBD2; J: TRBJ2-3; size: .; V: TRBV9; DNA: TGTGCCAGCAGTGTAGAGGGGCGGGGGGTAGATACGCAGTATTTT; CDR3: CASSVEGRGVDTQYF
D: .; J: TRBJ1-1; size: .; V: TRBV6-1; DNA: TGTGCCAGCAGTGACGGGGGGGGCACTGAAGCTTTCTTT; CDR3: CASSDGGGTEAFF
D: TRBD2; J: TRBJ2-5; size: .; V: TRBV3-1/TRBV3-2; DNA: TGTGCCAGCAGCCAAAACTTAGCGGGGGGCGGGGAGACCCAGTACTTC; CDR3: CASSQNLAGGGETQYF
D: .; J: TRBJ1-2; size: .; V: TRBV6-5; DNA: TGTGCCAGCAGGAGGGCCCATAACTATGGCTACACCTTC; CDR3: CASRRAHNYGYTF
D: .; J: TRBJ1-1; size: once; V: TRBV7-8; DNA: TGTGCCAGCAGCTTACGCGGGGGCTTCCAGAACACTGAAGCTTTCTTT; CDR3: CASSLRGGFQNTEAFF
D: .; J: TRBJ1-5; size: few; V: TRBV21-1; DNA: TGTGCCAGCAGCAAAGGCCTACCGGGACAGAGACTTAAGGTCAATCAGCCCCAGCATTTT; CDR3: CASSKGLPGQRLKVNQPQHF
D: .; J: TRBJ2-2; size: .; V: TRBV6-6; DNA: TGTGCCAGCAGTTACTCGGAGTGGGGGGAGCTGTTTTTT; CDR3: CASSYSEWGELFF
D: TRBD2; J: TRBJ2-2; size: .; V: TRBV5-4; DNA: TGTGCCAGCAGCACTAGCGGGGTCGGGGAGCTGTTTTTT; CDR3: CASSTSGVGELFF
D: TRBD1; J: TRBJ1-4; size: once; V: TRBV6-5; DNA: TGTGCCAGCAGAGACAGGGGTCGGGAAAAACTGTTTTTT; CDR3: CASRDRGREKLFF
D: TRBD1; J: TRBJ2-1; size: .; V: TRBV7-2; DNA: TGTGCCAGCAGCCGGGACAGGGGCAATGAGCAGTTCTTC; CDR3: CASSRDRGNEQFF
D: .; J: TRBJ2-5; size: .; V: TRBV12-3/TRBV12-4; DNA: TGTGCCAGCAGTTTCCGGGAGACCCAGTACTTC; CDR3: CASSFRETQYF
D: TRBD2; J: TRBJ2-3; size: .; V: TRBV14; DNA: TGTGCCAGCAGCCAAGTCAGCGGGGGAGATACGCAGTATTTT; CDR3: CASSQVSGGDTQYF
D: .; J: TRBJ2-1; size: few; V: TRBV28; DNA: TGTGCCACTGGGTTGCGGGGTGGGTACAATGAGCAGTTCTTC; CDR3: CATGLRGGYNEQFF
D: .; J: TRBJ1-1; size: .; V: TRBV4-1; DNA: TGCGCCAGCAGCCAACCGGGACAAAAGAACACTGAAGCTTTCTTT; CDR3: CASSQPGQKNTEAFF
D: .; J: TRBJ1-5; size: .; V: TRBV12-3/TRBV12-4; DNA: TGTGCCAGCGGCAGGTCTCTCAATCAGCCCCAGCATTTT; CDR3: CASGRSLNQPQHF
D: .; J: TRBJ1-2; size: .; V: TRBV28; DNA: TGTGCCAGCACTCCCCCGGGAGGTACCTATGGCTACACCTTC; CDR3: CASTPPGGTYGYTF
D: .; J: TRBJ1-5; size: .; V: TRBV7-8; DNA: TGTGCCAGCAGCTCCGGAGATTATCAGCCCCAGCATTTT; CDR3: CASSSGDYQPQHF
D: TRBD1; J: TRBJ1-2; size: .; V: TRBV13; DNA: TGTGCCAGCAGCCCAGGGGGGCTAGGATCTGGGGGCTACACCTTC; CDR3: CASSPGGLGSGGYTF
D: .; J: TRBJ2-1; size: .; V: TRBV2; DNA: TGTGCCAGCAGGAGGACTACTCAAACCAATGAGCAGTTCTTC; CDR3: CASRRTTQTNEQFF
D: TRBD1; J: TRBJ1-4; size: .; V: TRBV7-8; DNA: TGTGCCAGCAGCTTAGAACAGGGGCGAACTAATGAAAAACTGTTTTTT; CDR3: CASSLEQGRTNEKLFF
D: .; J: TRBJ2-2; size: .; V: TRBV7-2; DNA: TGTGCCAGCAGCTTACCGGGGTGGGGGGAGCTGTTTTTT; CDR3: CASSLPGWGELFF